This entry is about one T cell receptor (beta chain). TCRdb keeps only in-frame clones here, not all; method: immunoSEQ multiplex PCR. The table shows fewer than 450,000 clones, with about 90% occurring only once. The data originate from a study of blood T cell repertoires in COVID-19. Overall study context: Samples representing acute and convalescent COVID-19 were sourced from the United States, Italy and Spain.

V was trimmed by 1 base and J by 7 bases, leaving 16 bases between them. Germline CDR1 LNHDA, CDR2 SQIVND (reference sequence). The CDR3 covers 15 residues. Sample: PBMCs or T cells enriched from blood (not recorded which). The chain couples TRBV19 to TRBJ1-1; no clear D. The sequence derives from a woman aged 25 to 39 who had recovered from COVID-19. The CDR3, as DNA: TGTGCCAGTAGTATAGGTACAGTAGACCAGATTGAAGCTTTCTTT. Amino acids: CASSIGTVDQIEAFF.